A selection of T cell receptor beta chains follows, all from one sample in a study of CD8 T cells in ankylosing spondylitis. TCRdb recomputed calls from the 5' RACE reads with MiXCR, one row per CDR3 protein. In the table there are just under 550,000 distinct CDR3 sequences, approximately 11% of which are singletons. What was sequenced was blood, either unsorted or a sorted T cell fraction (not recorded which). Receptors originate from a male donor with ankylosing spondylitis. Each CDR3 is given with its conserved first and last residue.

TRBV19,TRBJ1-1,CASSRGQNTEAFF
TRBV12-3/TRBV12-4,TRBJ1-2,CASTEGSTNYGYTF
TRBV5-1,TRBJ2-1,CASSPTSGGGYNEQFF
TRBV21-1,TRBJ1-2,CASRPGHWGYTF
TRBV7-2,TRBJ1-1,CASSNWRGVENTEAFF
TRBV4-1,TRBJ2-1,CASSQGTGPNNEQFF
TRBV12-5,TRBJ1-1,CASRVQLNTEAFF
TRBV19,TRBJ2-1,CASRTGFYNEQFF
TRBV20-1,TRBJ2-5,CSARGDEVRETQYF
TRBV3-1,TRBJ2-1,CASSQRDFSYNEQFF
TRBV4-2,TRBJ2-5,CASSQVFGTSGRQETQYF
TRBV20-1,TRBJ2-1,CSASLEAGSSYNEQFF
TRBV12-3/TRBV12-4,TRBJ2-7,CASRPAGSSYEQYF
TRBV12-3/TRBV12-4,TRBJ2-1,CASSLGLAGGNEQFF
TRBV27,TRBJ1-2,CASSLSRVDGYTF
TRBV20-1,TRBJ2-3,CSARVGGQDTQYF
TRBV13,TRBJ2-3,CASSSRDRGTNTQYF
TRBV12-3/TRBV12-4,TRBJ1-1,CASSHGVMGTEAFF